A single sample is the source of the 17 T cell receptor beta chains below, sequenced in a study of blood T cells in healthy people across ages. Through a sample-barcoded 5' primer and a J-beta primer mix, a second PCR was run for roughly 6 to 12 cycles. MiXCR, run by TCRdb on the 5' RACE reads, gives a single entry per CDR3 protein. In the table there are 1.5 million to 2 million distinct CDR3 sequences, 28% of which are singletons. Sequenced sample: blood. Receptors originate from a woman aged 30 to 39 in good health.

The chain is built from TRBV5-6 and TRBJ2-3; D is uncertain. Trimming took off 3 bases at V and 2 bases at J, with 7 bases between the two ends. Germline V gives CDR1 SGHDT, CDR2 YYEEEE. This CDR3 is built from 13 residues. Here the CDR3 DNA reads TGTGCCAGCAGCTACCCGTTCACAGATACGCAGTATTTT. Encoded protein: CASSYPFTDTQYF.

V usage is TRBV7-9 and J usage is TRBJ2-2; D ambiguous. The CDR3 runs to 14 residues. The ends were cut back, 5 bases at V and 4 bases at J, with 11 bases in the middle. The V gene's germline CDR1 is SEHNR and CDR2 FQNEAQ (reference sequence). DNA for the CDR3: TGTGCCAGCAGCCCTGGCCTTGCCACCGGGGAGCTGTTTTTT. The encoded protein is CASSPGLATGELFF.

The chain combines TRBV10-3 with TRBJ2-3, with unresolved D. CDR1 is ENHRY, CDR2 SYGVKD, per germline. The germline V and J ends were trimmed by 2 bases and 6 bases, with 6 bases remaining between them. This CDR3 contains 12 residues. CDR3 sequence: CAISEMEDTQYF. The CDR3 DNA reads as TGTGCCATCAGTGAGATGGAGGATACGCAGTATTTT.

V usage is TRBV18 and J usage is TRBJ2-4; TRBD1 matches 7 bases. Germline CDR1 is KGHSH and CDR2 is LQKENI. The CDR3 is 13 residues long. Trimming cost V 6 bases and J 8 bases; bases outside gene matches: 7. The CDR3 bases are TGTGCCAGCTCGCCTGACAGGGCTTACATTCAGTACTTC. It translates to CASSPDRAYIQYF.

The chain joins TRBV12-3 or TRBV12-4 to TRBJ1-3; D not resolved. V was clipped by 1 base and J by 4 bases, with 8 bases between them. This CDR3 spans 14 amino acids. The CDR3 DNA reads TGTGCCAGCAGTTTAGAGCAAGGGGGAAACACCATATATTTT. Translating gives CASSLEQGGNTIYF.

This chain uses TRBV9 with TRBJ2-7; tentative D call: TRBD2 (6 bases). CDR3 length: 15 residues. The germline gives CDR1 SGDLS, CDR2 YYNGEE. V was shortened by 7 bases and J by 2 bases, with 19 bases between the two germline ends. CDR3 protein: CASSSFPGETYEQYF. CDR3 coding DNA: TGTGCCAGCTCAAGCTTCCCGGGAGAAACCTACGAGCAGTACTTC.

A few counts support this clonotype. The V gene is TRBV7-8, the J gene TRBJ2-7; the D gene is possibly TRBD2 (6 bases). This CDR3 comprises 15 residues. The V and J ends lost 5 bases and 0 bases respectively, with 14 bases between them. Germline CDR1 is SGHVS and CDR2 is FQNEAQ. CDR3 coding DNA: TGTGCCAGCAGCCTCCTAGGAGGGGCCTCCTACGAGCAGTACTTC. It specifies CASSLLGGASYEQYF.

This sequence joins TRBV2 and TRBJ2-5, with 7 bases fitting TRBD1. Germline V lookup: CDR1 SNHLY, CDR2 FYNNEI. V lost 4 bases to trimming and J lost 6 bases; unmatched junction nucleotides: 2. The CDR3 covers 12 residues. Written as DNA, the CDR3 is TGTGCCAGCAGTGGACAGGGCCAGACCCAGTACTTC. This codes for CASSGQGQTQYF.

This rearrangement joins TRBV12-3 or TRBV12-4 to TRBJ2-3, with D maybe TRBD1 (5 bases). Trimming removed 7 bases from V and 6 bases from J, with 14 bases in between. This CDR3 contains 13 residues. CDR3 nucleotides: TGTGCCAGCACCGGACACGCGACGGATACGCAGTATTTT. Translation gives CASTGHATDTQYF.

A remark on this clonotype: A read error is possible here, since a much larger clone lies one base away. The gene calls are TRBV28 and TRBJ2-5, with no clear D. The V end was cut by 5 bases, the J end by 4 bases, with 17 bases between. CDR1 is MDHEN and CDR2 is SYDVKM in the germline V gene. The CDR3 has 15 residues. This CDR3 reads CASSVGLEDVETQYF. Here the CDR3 DNA reads TGTGCCAGCAGTGTGGGTCTAGAGGATGTAGAGACCCAGTACTTC.

This clonotype occurred a few times. This chain links TRBV28 with TRBJ1-4, with unresolved D. Germline-derived CDR1 and CDR2 are MDHEN and SYDVKM. V shed 2 bases and J shed 6 bases, with 16 bases lying between them. This CDR3 spans 16 amino acids. In DNA form, the CDR3 reads TGTGCCAGCAGTTTAAAGGCTGCGGGGTCGGATGAAAAACTGTTTTTT. Translation: CASSLKAAGSDEKLFF. Based on the CDR3 plus reference TRBV28 and TRBJ1-4, the full variable domain is DVKVTQSSRYLVKRTGEKVFLECVQDMDHENMFWYRQDPGLGLRLIYFSYDVKMKEKGDIPEGYSVSREKKERFSLILESASTNQTSMYLCASSLKAAGSDEKLFFGSGTQLSVL.

This clonotype was seen only a few times. This chain connects TRBV2 to TRBJ1-2; 7 bases fit TRBD1. With 4 bases clipped from V and 7 bases from J, the junction kept 9 bases outside the gene matches. The CDR3 consists of 14 residues. Germline V gene lookup returns CDR1 SNHLY and CDR2 FYNNEI. DNA of the CDR3: TGTGCCAGCAGTGCAGGCCGGGACAGAGGTGGCTACACCTTC. Translated, it gives CASSAGRDRGGYTF.

This chain links TRBV2 with TRBJ2-1, with 13 bases fitting TRBD2. CDR1 and CDR2 (germline): SNHLY, FYNNEI. The CDR3 sequence is 19 residues long. Trimming removed 4 bases from V and 6 bases from J; junction bases left unmatched: 15. The CDR3 DNA follows: TGTGCCAGCAGTGTTACAGGGGGCGAGGGACTAGCGGGACGCAATGAGCAGTTCTTC. It translates to CASSVTGGEGLAGRNEQFF.

The J gene is TRBJ1-4, the V gene TRBV18; TRBD1 agrees at 7 bases. Per germline, CDR1 KGHSH and CDR2 LQKENI. This CDR3 has 13 amino acids. The ends lost 4 bases at V and 8 bases at J; junction bases unmatched: 4. The CDR3 region is CASSLRTGEKLFF. CDR3 in DNA: TGTGCCAGCTCACTTCGGACAGGAGAAAAACTGTTTTTT. The full variable domain, rest sourced from reference TRBV18 and TRBJ1-4, is NAGVMQNPRHLVRRRGQEARLRCSPMKGHSHVYWYRQLPEEGLKFMVYLQKENIIDESGMPKERFSAEFPKEGPSILRIQQVVRGDSAAYFCASSLRTGEKLFFGSGTQLSVL.

There are many counts of this clonotype. V gene TRBV24-1 combines with J gene TRBJ2-7; 7 bases agree with TRBD1. This CDR3 contains 14 residues. Germline CDR1 is KGHDR and CDR2 is SFDVKD. The trim removed 9 bases at V and 2 bases at J, leaving 9 bases unmatched. The chain's CDR3 is CATRPRDRTYEQYF. DNA for the CDR3: TGTGCCACCCGCCCCCGGGACAGAACCTACGAGCAGTACTTC.

Regarding this clonotype: A much bigger clone sits one base away, suggesting this may be a read error. This chain links TRBV20-1 with TRBJ2-3; unclear D gene. The germline V gene has CDR1 DFQATT and CDR2 SNEGSKA (reference sequence). The CDR3 is 15 amino acids. Trimming took off 4 bases at V and 0 bases at J, with 14 bases between the two ends. CDR3 nucleotides: TGCAGTGCTACGTTGGGCGGCGCTAGCACAGATACGCAGTATTTT. Translated: CSATLGGASTDTQYF.

The genes are TRBV7-9 and TRBJ2-2; 11 bases match TRBD2. Unmatched junction bases numbered 4, after V lost 3 bases and J lost 1 base. The V gene's germline CDR1 is SEHNR and CDR2 FQNEAQ (reference sequence). CDR3 length equals 17 residues. CDR3 nucleotides: TGTGCCAGCAGCTTGCCCACTAGCGGGGGGAACACCGGGGAGCTGTTTTTT. Amino acids: CASSLPTSGGNTGELFF.